This TCR beta chain was sequenced for a study of T cell repertoires in cytomegalovirus infection. Study as a whole: Indications of both CMV infection and matching HLA type were provided by public TCR beta signatures. Overall study findings and caveats: CMV-specific TCR beta clonotypes restricted by HLA-C were the ones dominating the ex vivo response.

Germline V gene lookup returns CDR1 MDHEN and CDR2 SYDVKM. CDR3 length equals 15 residues. TCRdb itself ran the reads through MiXCR, one entry per CDR3 protein. The sample has 450,000 to 600,000 distinct CDR3 sequences, over 9% seen once. This clonotype was picked up many times. What it binds is unknown. A read error may produce the germline difference seen at one junction end. V and J are TRBV28 and TRBJ1-1, with a tentative D call TRBD1 (6 bases). This sequence was found in a human donor in good health (CMV status not recorded). Some clones in this sample may be carry-over from other donors' samples. The sequenced sample was PBMCs. This CDR3 reads CASSLIDNRGYLLTF. The CDR3 region has the DNA TGTGCCAGCAGTTTAATCGACAATAGGGGGTATCTTCTCACATTT.